The next 8 T cell receptor beta chains were all read from a single sample in a study of beta chain features in type 1 diabetes. Broader study findings: Type 1 diabetes patients showed a moderate but significant shortening of TCRB CDR3s in all four CD4+ subsets.

Their cognate antigens are unknown. Sequencing targeted expressed TCRB transcripts, as all isolated RNA had been reverse transcribed. Clones were read by immunoSEQ multiplex PCR, and TCRdb kept only the in-frame ones, dropping some. The sample records more than 95,000 clones, approximately 30% being singletons. Sequencing was carried out using central memory CD4+ T cells from blood. The receptors here all came from a woman younger than 35 with type 1 diabetes.

This clone was found many times. The sample has other DNA sequences that encode this CDR3 too. This chain uses TRBV30 with TRBJ1-2; TRBD1 might be the D (5 bases). Germline CDR1 GTSNPN, CDR2 SVGIG (reference sequence). Trimming stripped 0 bases from V and 1 base from J, with 6 bases between. The CDR3 is made up of 13 amino acids. CDR3 coding DNA: TGTGCCTGGAGTGTAGACAGTAACTATGGCTACACCTTC. Protein product: CAWSVDSNYGYTF.

V and J are TRBV6-6 and TRBJ1-5, with D unresolved. The CDR3 has 15 residues. Germline CDR1 and CDR2: MNHNY and SVGAGI (reference sequence). Trimming took 6 bases from V and 7 from J, leaving 19 bases between them. The CDR3 reads CASSRLEGLRQPQHF. For the CDR3, the DNA is TGTGCCAGCAGCCGCCTTGAGGGCCTGCGGCAGCCCCAGCATTTT.

This chain connects TRBV10-3 to TRBJ1-1; 8 bases map to TRBD1. CDR1 is ENHRY, CDR2 SYGVKD, per germline. There are 16 residues in the CDR3. V gave up 4 bases and J gave up 3 bases; unmatched junction bases: 10. The CDR3 DNA is TGTGCCATCAGTGGAAGACAGGGGCGCCGGGACACTGAAGCTTTCTTT. Its protein product is CAISGRQGRRDTEAFF.

This chain joins TRBV18 and TRBJ2-6, with 10 nucleotides matching TRBD2. CDR1 and CDR2 from the germline V gene are KGHSH and LQKENI. The CDR3 is made up of 19 amino acids. Trimming took 3 bases from V and 0 from J; bases not matched to a gene: 8. The CDR3 sequence is CASSPLLLAGSSGANVLTF. CDR3 in DNA: TGTGCCAGCTCACCCCTATTACTAGCGGGAAGCTCTGGGGCCAACGTCCTGACTTTC.

This chain uses TRBV11-1 with TRBJ2-3; D is possibly TRBD1 (6 bases). The V gene's germline CDR1 is SGHAT and CDR2 FQDESV (reference sequence). With 8 bases removed from V and 7 bases from J, the gap between germline ends came to 22 bases. The CDR3 is 15 residues long. As DNA, the CDR3 is TGTGCCAGCCGCCATTCGGACAGCGTTCTTAATACGCAGTATTTT. Its protein product is CASRHSDSVLNTQYF.

The genes are TRBV19 and TRBJ2-1; 9 nucleotides match TRBD2. Germline V CDR1 and CDR2: LNHDA, SQIVND (reference sequence). The ends lost 7 bases at V and 8 bases at J; junction bases unmatched: 6. CDR3 size: 13 residues. The DNA of the CDR3 is TGTGCCAGTAAGGTTAGCGGGAGCGATGAGCAGTTCTTC. Translation gives CASKVSGSDEQFF.

V is TRBV6-1 and J is TRBJ2-6; a weak D match, TRBD1 (7 bases). The V end was cut by 3 bases, the J end by 0 bases, with 12 bases between. Germline V CDR1 and CDR2: MNHNS, SASEGT. This CDR3 has 17 amino acids. For the CDR3, the DNA is TGTGCCAGCAGTGACAGGGGGAGGAACTCTGGGGCCAACGTCCTGACTTTC. This codes for CASSDRGRNSGANVLTF.

This clone turned up a few times. CDR3 nucleotides: TGCGCCAGCGGTCCCCTCCCGTCCCCTTCAGTCTACGAGCAGTACTTC. Its translation: CASGPLPSPSVYEQYF. The chain employs TRBV5-1 and TRBJ2-7, with no clear D. CDR1 is SGHRS and CDR2 is YFSETQ in the germline V gene. The ends were cut back, 7 bases at V and 3 bases at J, with 23 bases in the middle. This CDR3 has 16 amino acids.